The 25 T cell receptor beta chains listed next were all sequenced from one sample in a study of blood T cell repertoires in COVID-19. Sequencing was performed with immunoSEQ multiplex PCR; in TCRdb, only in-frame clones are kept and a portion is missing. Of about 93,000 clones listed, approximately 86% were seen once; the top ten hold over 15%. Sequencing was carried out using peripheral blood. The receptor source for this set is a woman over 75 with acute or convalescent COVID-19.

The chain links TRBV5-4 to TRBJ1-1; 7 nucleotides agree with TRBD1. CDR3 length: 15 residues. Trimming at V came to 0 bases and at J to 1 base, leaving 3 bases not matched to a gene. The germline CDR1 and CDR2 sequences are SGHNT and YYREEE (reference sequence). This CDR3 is CASSLATGRNTEAFF. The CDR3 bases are TGTGCCAGCAGCTTGGCGACAGGGCGGAACACTGAAGCTTTCTTT.

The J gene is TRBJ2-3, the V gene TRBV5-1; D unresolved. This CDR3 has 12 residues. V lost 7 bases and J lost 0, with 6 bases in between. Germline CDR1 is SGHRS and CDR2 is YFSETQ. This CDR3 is CASGLSTDTQYF. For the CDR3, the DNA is TGCGCCAGCGGCCTTAGCACAGATACGCAGTATTTT.

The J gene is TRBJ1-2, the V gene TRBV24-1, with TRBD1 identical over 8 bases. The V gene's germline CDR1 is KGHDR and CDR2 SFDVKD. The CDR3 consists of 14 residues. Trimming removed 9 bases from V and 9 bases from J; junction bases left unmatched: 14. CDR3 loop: CATPSPTGGDCYTF. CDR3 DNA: TGTGCCACCCCGTCCCCCACAGGGGGGGATTGCTACACCTTC.

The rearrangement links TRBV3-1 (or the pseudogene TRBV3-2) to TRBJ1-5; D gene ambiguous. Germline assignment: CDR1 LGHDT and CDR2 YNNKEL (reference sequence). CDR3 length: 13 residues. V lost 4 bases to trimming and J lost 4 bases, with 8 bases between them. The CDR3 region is CASSPDINQPQHF. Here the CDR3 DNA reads TGTGCCAGCAGCCCTGACATAAATCAGCCCCAGCATTTT.

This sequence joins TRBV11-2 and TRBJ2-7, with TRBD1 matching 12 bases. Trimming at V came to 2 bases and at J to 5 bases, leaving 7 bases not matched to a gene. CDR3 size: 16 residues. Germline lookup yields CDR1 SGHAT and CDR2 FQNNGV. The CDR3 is CASSLSGTGGRHEQYF. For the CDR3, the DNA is TGTGCCAGCAGCTTATCCGGGACAGGGGGCCGCCACGAGCAGTACTTC.

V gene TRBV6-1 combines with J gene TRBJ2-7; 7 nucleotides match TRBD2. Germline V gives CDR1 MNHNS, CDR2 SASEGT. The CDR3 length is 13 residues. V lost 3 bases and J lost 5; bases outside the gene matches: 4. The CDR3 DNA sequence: TGTGCCAGCAGTGATCGGGGGGTAGACGAGCAGTACTTC. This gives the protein CASSDRGVDEQYF.

The CDR3 DNA reads as TGTGCCAGCAGGGAACGACAGGGACCCACTGAAGCTTTCTTT. Amino acid sequence: CASRERQGPTEAFF. The V and J genes are TRBV2 and TRBJ1-1; 7 bases line up with TRBD1. V shed 6 bases, J shed 4 bases, and the junction held 8 bases outside the gene matches. The length of the CDR3 is 14 residues. The germline V gene encodes CDR1 SNHLY and CDR2 FYNNEI.

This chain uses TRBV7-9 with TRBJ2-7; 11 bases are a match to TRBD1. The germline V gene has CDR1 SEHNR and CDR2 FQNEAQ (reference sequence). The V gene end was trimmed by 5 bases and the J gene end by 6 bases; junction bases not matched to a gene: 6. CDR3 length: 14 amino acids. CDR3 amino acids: CASSIGQGAGEQYF. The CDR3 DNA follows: TGTGCCAGCAGCATCGGACAGGGGGCAGGCGAGCAGTACTTC.

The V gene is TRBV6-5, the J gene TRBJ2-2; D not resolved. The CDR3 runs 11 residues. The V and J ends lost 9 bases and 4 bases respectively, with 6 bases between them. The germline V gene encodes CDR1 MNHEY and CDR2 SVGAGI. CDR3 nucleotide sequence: TGTGCCAGTCGTAGCACCGGGGAGCTGTTTTTT. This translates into CASRSTGELFF.

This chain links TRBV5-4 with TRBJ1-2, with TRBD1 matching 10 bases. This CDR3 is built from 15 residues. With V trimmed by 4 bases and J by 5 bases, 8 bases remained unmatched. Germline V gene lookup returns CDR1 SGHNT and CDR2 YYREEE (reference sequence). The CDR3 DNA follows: TGTGCCAGCAGCCCAGGACAGGGGGTATGGTATGGCTACACCTTC. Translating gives CASSPGQGVWYGYTF.

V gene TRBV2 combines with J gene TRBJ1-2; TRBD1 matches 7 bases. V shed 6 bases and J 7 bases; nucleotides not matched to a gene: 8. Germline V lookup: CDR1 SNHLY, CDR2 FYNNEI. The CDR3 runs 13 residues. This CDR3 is CASRAGQTAGYTF. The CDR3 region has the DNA TGTGCCAGCAGGGCGGGACAGACCGCTGGCTACACCTTC.

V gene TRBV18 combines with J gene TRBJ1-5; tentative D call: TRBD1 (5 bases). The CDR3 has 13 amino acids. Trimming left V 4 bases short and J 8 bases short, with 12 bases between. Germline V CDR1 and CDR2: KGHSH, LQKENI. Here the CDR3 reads CASSRDSAEPQHF. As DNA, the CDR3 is TGTGCCAGCTCACGTGACAGCGCGGAGCCCCAGCATTTT.

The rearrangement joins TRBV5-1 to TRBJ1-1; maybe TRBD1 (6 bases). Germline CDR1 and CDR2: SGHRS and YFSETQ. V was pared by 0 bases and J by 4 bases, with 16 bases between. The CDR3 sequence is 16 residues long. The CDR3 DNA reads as TGCGCCAGCAGCTTGGCGGACCAAGGGGGGGTCACTGAAGCTTTCTTT. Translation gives CASSLADQGGVTEAFF.

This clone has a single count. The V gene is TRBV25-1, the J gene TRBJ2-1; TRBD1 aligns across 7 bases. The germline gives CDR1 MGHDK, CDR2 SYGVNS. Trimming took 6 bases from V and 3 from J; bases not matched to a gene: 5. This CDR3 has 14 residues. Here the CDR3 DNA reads TGTGCCAGCAGCCCGGGACAGAGCTACAATGAGCAGTTCTTC. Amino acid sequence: CASSPGQSYNEQFF.

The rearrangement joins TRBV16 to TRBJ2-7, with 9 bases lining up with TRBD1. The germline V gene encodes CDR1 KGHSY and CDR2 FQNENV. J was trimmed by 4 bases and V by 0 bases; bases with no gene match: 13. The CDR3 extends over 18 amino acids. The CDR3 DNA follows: TGTGCCAGCAGCCAATCTAAGGGGGACAGGGCGTGGACGTACGAGCAGTACTTC. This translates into CASSQSKGDRAWTYEQYF.

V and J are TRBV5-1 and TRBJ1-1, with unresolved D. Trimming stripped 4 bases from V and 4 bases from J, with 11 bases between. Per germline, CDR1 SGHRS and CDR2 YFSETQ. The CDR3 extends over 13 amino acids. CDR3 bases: TGCGCCAGCAGCACCTCCGGAGTCACTGAAGCTTTCTTT. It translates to CASSTSGVTEAFF.

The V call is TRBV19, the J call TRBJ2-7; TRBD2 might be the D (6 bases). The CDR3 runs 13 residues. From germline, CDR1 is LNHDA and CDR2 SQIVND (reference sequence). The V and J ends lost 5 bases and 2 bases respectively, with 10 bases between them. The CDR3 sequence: CASSGGITYEQYF. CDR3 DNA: TGTGCCAGTAGTGGGGGGATCACCTACGAGCAGTACTTC.

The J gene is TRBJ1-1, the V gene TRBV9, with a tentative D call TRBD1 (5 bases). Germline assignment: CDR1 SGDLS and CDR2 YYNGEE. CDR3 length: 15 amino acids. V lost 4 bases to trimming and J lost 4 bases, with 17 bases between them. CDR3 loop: CASSFRGASVTEAFF. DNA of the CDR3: TGTGCCAGCAGCTTCCGCGGGGCAAGTGTCACTGAAGCTTTCTTT.

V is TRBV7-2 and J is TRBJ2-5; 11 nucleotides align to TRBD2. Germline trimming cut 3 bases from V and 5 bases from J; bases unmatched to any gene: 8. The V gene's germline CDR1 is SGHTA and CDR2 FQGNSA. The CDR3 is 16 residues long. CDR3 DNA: TGTGCCAGCAGCTTCACTATAGCGGGGGGGCTGGAGACCCAGTACTTC. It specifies CASSFTIAGGLETQYF.

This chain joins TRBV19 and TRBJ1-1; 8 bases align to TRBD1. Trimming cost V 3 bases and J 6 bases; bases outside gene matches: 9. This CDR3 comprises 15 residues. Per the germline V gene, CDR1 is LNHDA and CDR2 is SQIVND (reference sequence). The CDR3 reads CASSIPGQGSAEAFF. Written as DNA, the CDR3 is TGTGCCAGTAGTATTCCCGGACAGGGTTCTGCTGAAGCTTTCTTT. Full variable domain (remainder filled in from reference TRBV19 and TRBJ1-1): DGGITQSPKYLFRKEGQNVTLSCEQNLNHDAMYWYRQDPGQGLRLIYYSQIVNDFQKGDIAEGYSVSREKKESFPLTVTSAQKNPTAFYLCASSIPGQGSAEAFFGQGTRLTVV.

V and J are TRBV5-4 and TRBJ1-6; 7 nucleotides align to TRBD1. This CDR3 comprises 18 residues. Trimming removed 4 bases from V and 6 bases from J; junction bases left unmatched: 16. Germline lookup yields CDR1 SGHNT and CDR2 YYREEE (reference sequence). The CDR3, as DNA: TGTGCCAGCAGCGATGGGGACAGAACTACCTCGGGTAATTCACCCCTCCACTTT. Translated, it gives CASSDGDRTTSGNSPLHF.

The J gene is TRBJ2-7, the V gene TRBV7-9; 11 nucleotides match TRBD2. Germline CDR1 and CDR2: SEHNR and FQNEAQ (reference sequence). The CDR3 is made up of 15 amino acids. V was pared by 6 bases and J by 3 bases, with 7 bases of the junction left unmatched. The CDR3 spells CASRASGGSLYEQYF. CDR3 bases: TGTGCCAGCAGGGCTAGCGGGGGGTCCCTCTACGAGCAGTACTTC. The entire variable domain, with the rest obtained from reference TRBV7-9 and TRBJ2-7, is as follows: DTGVSQNPRHKITKRGQNVTFRCDPISEHNRLYWYRQTLGQGPEFLTYFQNEAQLEKSRLLSDRFSAERPKGSFSTLEIQRTEQGDSAMYLCASRASGGSLYEQYFGPGTRLTVT.

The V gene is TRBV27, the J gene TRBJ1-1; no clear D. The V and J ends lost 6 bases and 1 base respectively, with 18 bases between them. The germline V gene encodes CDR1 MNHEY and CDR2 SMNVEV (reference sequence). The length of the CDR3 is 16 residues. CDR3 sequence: CASSGRVLLGNTEAFF. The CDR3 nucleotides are TGTGCCAGCAGCGGGAGGGTCCTTCTGGGGAACACTGAAGCTTTCTTT.

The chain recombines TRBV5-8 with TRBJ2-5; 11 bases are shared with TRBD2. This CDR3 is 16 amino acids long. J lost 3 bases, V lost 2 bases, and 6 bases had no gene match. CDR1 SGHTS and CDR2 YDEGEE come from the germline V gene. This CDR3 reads CASSFGQGLAEETQYF. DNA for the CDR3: TGTGCCAGCAGCTTCGGTCAGGGACTAGCGGAAGAGACCCAGTACTTC.

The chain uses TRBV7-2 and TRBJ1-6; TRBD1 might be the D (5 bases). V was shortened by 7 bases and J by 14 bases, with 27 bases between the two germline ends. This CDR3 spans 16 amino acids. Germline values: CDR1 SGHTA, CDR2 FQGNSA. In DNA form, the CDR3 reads TGTGCCAGCACCTTTAGGGCGGCAGGGAGGCCATCTACCCTCCACTTT. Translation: CASTFRAAGRPSTLHF.